This record covers a single TCR beta chain. The antigen remains unidentified. Combined were second doses at about 4 or about 12 weeks. The sample comes from a study of T cell responses to AZD1222 COVID-19 vaccine. Profiling relied on immunoSEQ multiplex PCR, and the TCRdb table lists in-frame clones only, not all of them. Among around 110,000 clones listed, almost 95% were seen once. Study-wide findings and caveats: Females made up more of the donors, who were largely white British, and clonal diversity may have come out too low.

The sequence was collected from an adult who received the AZD1222 COVID-19 vaccine. Material: peripheral blood, obtained 28 days after the second AZD1222 dose.

This CDR3 reads CASSLLNQPQHF. CDR3 sequence (DNA): TGTGCCAGCAGTTTATTGAATCAGCCCCAGCATTTT. This chain connects TRBV28 to TRBJ1-5; no clear D. The CDR3 totals 12 residues. The V and J ends lost 1 base and 4 bases respectively, with 2 bases between them. Germline V gene sequence: CDR1 MDHEN, CDR2 SYDVKM.